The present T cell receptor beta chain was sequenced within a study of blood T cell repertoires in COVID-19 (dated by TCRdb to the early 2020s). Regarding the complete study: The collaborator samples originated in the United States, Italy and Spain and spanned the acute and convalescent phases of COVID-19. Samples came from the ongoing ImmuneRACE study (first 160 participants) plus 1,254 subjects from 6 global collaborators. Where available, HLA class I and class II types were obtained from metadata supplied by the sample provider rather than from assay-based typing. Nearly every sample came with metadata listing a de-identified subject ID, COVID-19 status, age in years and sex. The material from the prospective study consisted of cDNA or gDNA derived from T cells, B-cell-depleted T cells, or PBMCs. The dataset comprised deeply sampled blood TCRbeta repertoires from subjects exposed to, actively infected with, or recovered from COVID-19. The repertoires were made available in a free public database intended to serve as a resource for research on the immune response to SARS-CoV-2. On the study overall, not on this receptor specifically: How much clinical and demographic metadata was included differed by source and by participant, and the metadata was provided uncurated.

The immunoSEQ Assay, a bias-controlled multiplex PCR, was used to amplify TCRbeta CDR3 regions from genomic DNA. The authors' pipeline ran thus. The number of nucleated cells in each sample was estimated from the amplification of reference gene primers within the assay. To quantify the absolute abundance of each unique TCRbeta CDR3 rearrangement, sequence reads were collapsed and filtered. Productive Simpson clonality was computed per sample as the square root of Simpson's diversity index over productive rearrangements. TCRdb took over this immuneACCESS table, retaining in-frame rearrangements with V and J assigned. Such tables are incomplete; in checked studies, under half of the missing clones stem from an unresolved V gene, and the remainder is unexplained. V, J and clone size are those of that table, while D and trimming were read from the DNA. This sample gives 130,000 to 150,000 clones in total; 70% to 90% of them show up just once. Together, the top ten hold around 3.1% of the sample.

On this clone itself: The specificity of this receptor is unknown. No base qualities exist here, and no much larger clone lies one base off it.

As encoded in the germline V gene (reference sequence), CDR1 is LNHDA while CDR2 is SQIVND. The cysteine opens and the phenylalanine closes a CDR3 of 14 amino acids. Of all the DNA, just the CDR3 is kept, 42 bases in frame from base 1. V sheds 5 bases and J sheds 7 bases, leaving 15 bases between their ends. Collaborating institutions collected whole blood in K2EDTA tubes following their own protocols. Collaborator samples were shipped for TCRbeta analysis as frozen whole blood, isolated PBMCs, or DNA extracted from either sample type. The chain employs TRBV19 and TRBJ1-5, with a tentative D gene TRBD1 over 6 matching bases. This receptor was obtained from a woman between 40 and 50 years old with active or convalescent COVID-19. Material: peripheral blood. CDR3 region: CASSPIQGSQPQHF. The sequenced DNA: TGTGCCAGTAGTCCAATACAGGGCTCGCAGCCCCAGCATTTT.